The 10 T cell receptor beta chains listed next were all sequenced from one sample in a study of early T cells in non-severe SARS-CoV-2 infection. TCRdb re-called the 5' RACE reads with MiXCR, one entry per CDR3 protein. The sample includes thousands of distinct CDR3 sequences, about 5% of them seen just once. Sequenced sample: whole blood. These TCRs come from an adult who was a healthcare worker with PCR-confirmed SARS-CoV-2 infection or an uninfected control (not recorded which).

By share, this clonotype counts as medium-sized. This sequence joins TRBV5-1 and TRBJ2-1, with D maybe TRBD2 (6 bases). The CDR3 extends over 14 amino acids. Germline assignment: CDR1 SGHRS and CDR2 YFSETQ. Trimming took off 0 bases at V and 7 bases at J, with 11 bases between the two ends. CDR3 nucleotides: TGCGCCAGCAGCTTGGGACTAGTTTATAATGAGCAGTTCTTC. Its translation: CASSLGLVYNEQFF.

This clonotype is categorized as medium-sized. CDR3 sequence: CASSPTGTSGANEQFF. Here the CDR3 DNA reads TGTGCCAGCAGCCCAACCGGGACTAGCGGGGCAAATGAGCAGTTCTTC. V usage is TRBV7-7 and J usage is TRBJ2-1; 13 nucleotides match TRBD2. There are 16 residues in the CDR3. Germline CDR1 reads SSHAT; CDR2 reads FNYEAQ (reference sequence). The V and J ends lost 5 bases and 7 bases, in that order; junction bases with no gene match: 8.

This clonotype rates as medium-sized (0.01 to 0.1%). The chain combines TRBV20-1 with TRBJ1-1; D unresolved. The CDR3 spans 14 residues. Germline CDR1 reads DFQATT; CDR2 reads SNEGSKA (reference sequence). Trimming took off 2 bases at V and 1 base at J, with 11 bases between the two ends. The CDR3, as DNA: TGCAGTGCTAGAACCGCCGACGGGAACACTGAAGCTTTCTTT. Amino acid sequence: CSARTADGNTEAFF.

This clonotype is medium-sized by share. The J gene is TRBJ2-5, the V gene TRBV29-1, with unresolved D. V was trimmed by 6 bases and J by 1 base, leaving 9 bases between them. The length of the CDR3 is 12 residues. Germline lookup yields CDR1 SQVTM and CDR2 ANQGSEA. CDR3 region: CSVRHGQETQYF. CDR3 sequence (DNA): TGCAGCGTCCGACACGGCCAAGAGACCCAGTACTTC.

This clonotype showed up many times. The chain recombines TRBV28 with TRBJ2-1, with 10 bases matching TRBD2. CDR3 length: 14 residues. Per germline, CDR1 MDHEN and CDR2 SYDVKM. V trimming: 3 bases; J trimming: 10 bases; junction bases outside the gene matches: 6. CDR3 region: CASSFLAGAGEQFF. Here the CDR3 DNA reads TGTGCCAGCAGTTTTCTAGCGGGAGCCGGGGAGCAGTTCTTC.

This clonotype was recorded a few times. The rearrangement links TRBV6-6 to TRBJ2-4; D is undetermined. The CDR3 runs 11 residues. Germline V gives CDR1 MNHNY, CDR2 SVGAGI (reference sequence). Trimming cost V 7 bases and J 8 bases, with 9 bases left between them. Written as DNA, the CDR3 is TGTGCCAGCACCCAGATGGACATTCAGTACTTC. It is translated as CASTQMDIQYF.

This clonotype was detected many times. The V call is TRBV11-3, the J call TRBJ2-1, with 10 bases fitting TRBD2. The J segment lost 0 bases and the V segment lost 5 bases, leaving 7 bases of the junction unmatched. Germline V gene lookup returns CDR1 SGHNT and CDR2 YENEEA. This CDR3 comprises 17 residues. The CDR3 DNA reads TGTGCCAGCAGCGGAAGCGGGAGGGCCAGCTCCTACAATGAGCAGTTCTTC. Its protein product is CASSGSGRASSYNEQFF.

This chain links TRBV12-5 with TRBJ2-3; no clear D gene. CDR1 LGHNT and CDR2 FRNRAP come from the germline V gene. The V and J ends lost 2 bases and 0 bases respectively, with 9 bases between them. This CDR3 is 15 amino acids long. CDR3: CASGLSPFSTDTQYF. CDR3 in DNA: TGTGCTAGTGGTTTGAGTCCCTTTAGCACAGATACGCAGTATTTT.

This clonotype has a count of ten or more. The chain is built from TRBV5-6 and TRBJ2-7; no clear D gene. The germline CDR1 and CDR2 sequences are SGHDT and YYEEEE. Trimming removed 3 bases from V and 6 bases from J, with 7 bases in between. The CDR3 runs 11 residues. The CDR3 reads CASSYQREQYV. The CDR3 DNA reads as TGTGCCAGCAGCTACCAGCGCGAGCAGTACGTC.

This clonotype was seen repeatedly, ten times or more. V and J are TRBV18 and TRBJ1-1, with a possible D match to TRBD1 (6 bases). Germline V lookup: CDR1 KGHSH, CDR2 LQKENI. Between the trimmed V and J ends, which lost 2 bases and 0 bases, there was a span of 7 bases. The CDR3 spans 14 residues. The CDR3 region has the DNA TGTGCCAGCTCACCAGGGGGCATGAACACTGAAGCTTTCTTT. This gives the protein CASSPGGMNTEAFF.